These 25 T cell receptor beta chains came from one sample sequenced in a study of T cell responses to AZD1222 COVID-19 vaccine. The repertoire was sequenced with immunoSEQ multiplex PCR; TCRdb's copy has only in-frame clones and lacks some. This sample carries under 130,000 clones, approximately 92% of them seen once, and the ten largest clones take 44%. Source: peripheral blood, taken 28 days after the second AZD1222 dose. These receptors were taken from an adult who received the AZD1222 COVID-19 vaccine.

The J gene is TRBJ1-2, the V gene TRBV27, with D uncertain. CDR1 and CDR2 from the germline V gene are MNHEY and SMNVEV (reference sequence). CDR3 length: 13 amino acids. V was trimmed by 5 bases and J by 10 bases, leaving 17 bases between them. The CDR3 DNA is TGTGCCAGCAGTCGTTTAAACGGGTGGGACTACACCTTC. Translation: CASSRLNGWDYTF.

This chain joins TRBV23-1 and TRBJ2-7, with 8 nucleotides matching TRBD2. TRBV23-1 is classed as an ORF, of uncertain function. The V and J ends lost 4 bases and 5 bases, in that order; junction bases with no gene match: 10. The CDR3 has 15 residues. CDR3 residues: CASSRWSGRDHEQYF. CDR3 DNA sequence: TGCGCCAGCAGTCGATGGAGCGGGAGAGACCACGAGCAGTACTTC.

The chain links TRBV7-9 to TRBJ1-3; no definite D call. CDR1 SEHNR and CDR2 FQNEAQ come from the germline V gene (reference sequence). The CDR3 is 15 residues long. V lost 5 bases, J lost 2 bases, and 13 bases lay in between. CDR3 region: CASSARVVTGNTIYF. In DNA, the CDR3 is TGTGCCAGCAGCGCCCGAGTGGTGACTGGAAACACCATATATTTT.

The chain carries TRBV7-2 and TRBJ1-3, with D unresolved. Trimming left V 1 base short and J 2 bases short, with 9 bases between. Looked up from germline, CDR1 is SGHTA and CDR2 is FQGNSA. CDR3 size: 15 residues. The DNA for the CDR3 is TGTGCCAGCAGCTTAGGCGGGGTCACTGGAAACACCATATATTTT. Its translation: CASSLGGVTGNTIYF.

The V call is TRBV6-5, the J call TRBJ2-7; 9 bases map to TRBD2. With 4 bases clipped from V and 2 bases from J, the junction kept 9 bases outside the gene matches. The CDR3 runs 16 residues. In germline, CDR1 is MNHEY, CDR2 SVGAGI. The CDR3 DNA sequence: TGTGCCAGCAGTTTACGACTAGCGGAGCAACCCTACGAGCAGTACTTC. Residues: CASSLRLAEQPYEQYF.

V and J are TRBV19 and TRBJ2-7, with D possibly TRBD1 on 6 matching bases. The V and J ends lost 10 bases and 4 bases respectively, with 20 bases between them. The CDR3 totals 14 residues. Germline-derived CDR1 and CDR2 are LNHDA and SQIVND (reference sequence). The CDR3 loop reads CATSETGLLYEQYF. The CDR3 DNA reads TGTGCCACCTCGGAGACAGGTCTTCTATACGAGCAGTACTTC.

The chain joins TRBV6-2 or TRBV6-3 to TRBJ2-1, with D perhaps assigned TRBD1 or TRBD2 (6 bases each). Germline V gene data show CDR1 as MNHEY and CDR2 as SVGEGT. V was pared by 0 bases and J by 5 bases, with 11 bases between. The length of the CDR3 is 15 residues. The CDR3, as DNA: TGTGCCAGCAGTTACTCGAGGGGGAGGAACAATGAGCAGTTCTTC. Translation gives CASSYSRGRNNEQFF.

The rearrangement links TRBV5-1 to TRBJ2-2; TRBD2 aligns across 10 bases. The germline CDR1 and CDR2 sequences are SGHRS and YFSETQ. V gave up 7 bases and J gave up 5 bases; unmatched junction bases: 5. CDR3 length: 14 residues. The CDR3, as DNA: TGCGCCAGCCGCAGCGGGAGGGAAACCGGGGAGCTGTTTTTT. Translation: CASRSGRETGELFF.

The rearrangement links TRBV10-1 to TRBJ1-1, with D possibly matching TRBD1 (5 bases). The CDR3 contains 13 residues. Per the germline V gene, CDR1 is WNHNN and CDR2 is SYGVQD (reference sequence). The CDR3 coding sequence is TGCGCTTCAAGGGGATCGGGGAACACTGAAGCTTTCTTT. Its translation is CASRGSGNTEAFF.

This clone showed up many times. In the same sample, other DNA sequences code for this CDR3. The rearrangement joins TRBV7-9 to TRBJ1-5, with D tentatively TRBD1 (5 bases). V was trimmed by 5 bases and J by 0 bases, leaving 11 bases between them. The germline V gene encodes CDR1 SEHNR and CDR2 FQNEAQ (reference sequence). The length of the CDR3 is 15 residues. CDR3 coding DNA: TGTGCCAGCAGCCTGGGGGGATATAGCAATCAGCCCCAGCATTTT. Encoded protein: CASSLGGYSNQPQHF.

The CDR3 nucleotides read TGTGCCAGCAGCTTAAGCTACCGTACGACAGATACGCAGTATTTT. It codes for CASSLSYRTTDTQYF. The chain couples TRBV7-2 to TRBJ2-3; D uncertain. Germline CDR1 is SGHTA and CDR2 is FQGNSA. Trimming stripped 2 bases from V and 3 bases from J, with 12 bases between. This CDR3 is 15 amino acids long.

This chain links TRBV4-1 with TRBJ2-2, with 9 bases that match TRBD1. The CDR3 loop spans 15 amino acids. The V gene's germline CDR1 is MGHRA and CDR2 YSYEKL. V lost 5 bases and J lost 6; bases outside the gene matches: 7. This CDR3 reads CASSNNRGRAGELFF. In DNA, the CDR3 is TGCGCCAGCAGCAATAACAGGGGGCGCGCCGGGGAGCTGTTTTTT.

This chain connects TRBV27 to TRBJ1-5; D not resolved. CDR1 is MNHEY, CDR2 SMNVEV, per germline (reference sequence). The CDR3 runs 13 residues. Trimming left V 5 bases short and J 2 bases short, with 7 bases between. The CDR3 reads CASSRIGNQPQHF. The CDR3, as DNA: TGTGCCAGCAGTCGCATCGGCAATCAGCCCCAGCATTTT.

The sample holds one count of this clone. The rearrangement uses TRBV10-2 and TRBJ1-6, with D possibly matching TRBD1 (5 bases). Trimming took 6 bases from V and 9 from J, leaving 12 bases between them. Germline V gene lookup returns CDR1 WSHSY and CDR2 SAAADI. The CDR3 has 13 amino acids. CDR3 in amino acids: CASSRGQGSPLHF. The CDR3 DNA follows: TGCGCCAGCAGCCGGGGCCAAGGTTCACCCCTCCACTTT.

V gene TRBV29-1 combines with J gene TRBJ2-7, with TRBD1 as a possible D gene (6 bases). The CDR3 contains 11 residues. Germline assignment: CDR1 SQVTM and CDR2 ANQGSEA. The V end was cut by 7 bases, the J end by 3 bases, with 10 bases between. CDR3 sequence reads: CSGAQGYEQYF. CDR3 DNA sequence: TGCAGCGGAGCACAGGGCTACGAGCAGTACTTC.

The V gene is TRBV7-9, the J gene TRBJ2-2, with 9 bases that match TRBD2. This CDR3 has 16 residues. The junction had 7 bases not matched to a gene; V was cut back by 5 bases and J by 3 bases. The germline gives CDR1 SEHNR, CDR2 FQNEAQ (reference sequence). Here the CDR3 reads CASSDRLAADTGELFF. CDR3 DNA sequence: TGTGCCAGCAGCGATAGACTAGCGGCCGACACCGGGGAGCTGTTTTTT.

The rearrangement joins TRBV18 to TRBJ2-1; TRBD2 matches at 11 bases. This CDR3 spans 15 amino acids. After removal of 0 bases from V and 8 bases from J, the junction contained 3 bases not matched to a gene. Per germline, CDR1 KGHSH and CDR2 LQKENI. As DNA, the CDR3 is TGTGCCAGCTCACCACCACTAGCGGGAGAGGATGAGCAGTTCTTC. Translation: CASSPPLAGEDEQFF.

The gene calls are TRBV30 and TRBJ2-3; TRBD1 matches 7 bases. Trimming took 3 bases from V and 7 from J; bases not matched to a gene: 10. This CDR3 is built from 14 residues. Germline-derived CDR1 and CDR2 are GTSNPN and SVGIG (reference sequence). CDR3 sequence reads: CAWRQGPAPNTQYF. In DNA, the CDR3 is TGTGCCTGGAGACAGGGGCCGGCCCCGAATACGCAGTATTTT.

The chain combines TRBV6-5 with TRBJ2-7, with TRBD2 matching over 11 bases. The CDR3 has 15 amino acids. Germline V gene lookup returns CDR1 MNHEY and CDR2 SVGAGI. J was trimmed by 0 bases and V by 5 bases; bases with no gene match: 3. CDR3 protein: CASSMTSGTSYEQYF. CDR3 nucleotides: TGTGCCAGCAGTATGACTAGCGGGACCTCCTACGAGCAGTACTTC.

The chain recombines TRBV9 with TRBJ2-7; 10 bases line up with TRBD1. V shed 4 bases and J 2 bases; nucleotides not matched to a gene: 6. This CDR3 spans 15 amino acids. Germline assignment: CDR1 SGDLS and CDR2 YYNGEE. The CDR3 loop is CASSWDRGTPYEQYF. The CDR3 DNA sequence: TGTGCCAGCAGCTGGGACAGGGGCACTCCCTACGAGCAGTACTTC. Variable domain in full (rest from reference TRBV9 and TRBJ2-7): DSGVTQTPKHLITATGQRVTLRCSPRSGDLSVYWYQQSLDQGLQFLIQYYNGEERAKGNILERFSAQQFPDLHSELNLSSLELGDSALYFCASSWDRGTPYEQYFGPGTRLTVT.

The chain is built from TRBV14 and TRBJ1-3; 7 bases fit TRBD1. The J segment lost 7 bases and the V segment lost 6 bases, leaving 9 bases of the junction unmatched. The CDR3 contains 14 residues. The germline CDR1 and CDR2 sequences are SGHDN and FVKESK. The DNA for the CDR3 is TGTGCCAGCAGATATAGGGGGCCCGGCAACACCATATATTTT. This gives the protein CASRYRGPGNTIYF.

This chain links TRBV27 with TRBJ1-6; D unclear. V was pared by 2 bases and J by 9 bases, with 5 bases between. CDR1 and CDR2 from the germline V gene are MNHEY and SMNVEV (reference sequence). This CDR3 comprises 12 residues. This CDR3 reads CASSLNGSPLHF. The CDR3 coding sequence is TGTGCCAGCAGTTTAAACGGTTCACCCCTCCACTTT.

The chain links TRBV5-1 to TRBJ2-3; 12 bases agree with TRBD1. V was pared by 4 bases and J by 4 bases, with 4 bases of the junction left unmatched. The CDR3 consists of 15 residues. Germline V lookup: CDR1 SGHRS, CDR2 YFSETQ. The CDR3 DNA reads TGCGCCAGCAGCCTCGGGACAGGGGGCGCAGATACGCAGTATTTT. Protein product: CASSLGTGGADTQYF.

The chain links TRBV7-2 to TRBJ2-1; 13 bases map to TRBD2. V shed 8 bases and J 4 bases; nucleotides not matched to a gene: 5. Germline CDR1 reads SGHTA; CDR2 reads FQGNSA. The CDR3 length is 15 residues. This CDR3 reads CASFLGLAGYNEQFF. Written as DNA, the CDR3 is TGTGCCAGCTTCCTGGGACTAGCGGGGTACAATGAGCAGTTCTTC.

This chain connects TRBV19 to TRBJ2-2, with a weak D call TRBD2 (7 bases). The CDR3 is 15 residues long. The germline V gene has CDR1 LNHDA and CDR2 SQIVND (reference sequence). Trimming cost V 7 bases and J 0 bases, with 12 bases left between them. The CDR3, as DNA: TGTGCCAGTAAAAAGGGGGGGCCGAACACCGGGGAGCTGTTTTTT. It translates to CASKKGGPNTGELFF.